This TCR beta chain emerged from a study of cytomegalovirus exposure and HLA in healthy donors. With regard to this clone: The antigen remains unidentified.

The study drew the donors from its approximately 120-subject validation cohort, separate from the approximately 700-subject first cohort. Trimming cost V 4 bases and J 9 bases, with 16 bases left between them. This CDR3 has 14 residues. Germline V gene lookup returns CDR1 KGHSH and CDR2 LQKENI. Generated by immunoSEQ multiplex PCR, the TCRdb table keeps only in-frame clones and is missing some. The sample comprises roughly 67,000 clones, 91% of which are singletons, and 2.5% to 3.5% rests with the top ten. General study results and limits: The listing of 150 to 200 TCR beta chains classed them as cytomegalovirus-associated. Reportedly, cytomegalovirus status was diagnosed with high sensitivity and specificity.

This chain connects TRBV18 to TRBJ2-1; TRBD2 might be the D (5 bases). The sample comprised PBMCs. The clonotype comes from a man between 18 and 35 years old in good health and CMV-seronegative. CDR3: CASSQTNLEGEQFF. CDR3 bases: TGTGCCAGCTCACAGACGAACCTAGAGGGTGAGCAGTTCTTC. Variable domain in full (rest from reference TRBV18 and TRBJ2-1): NAGVMQNPRHLVRRRGQEARLRCSPMKGHSHVYWYRQLPEEGLKFMVYLQKENIIDESGMPKERFSAEFPKEGPSILRIQQVVRGDSAAYFCASSQTNLEGEQFFGPGTRLTVL.